This T cell receptor beta chain was documented in a study of T cell responses to AZD1222 COVID-19 vaccine. Sequencing was performed with immunoSEQ multiplex PCR; in TCRdb, only in-frame clones are kept and a portion is missing. Among over 100,000 clones listed, roughly nine tenths were seen once. Worth noting for this clone: The antigen is undetermined. At the DNA level, this CDR3 is encoded by other sequences in the same sample as well.

Study-level results: Mostly white British, mostly female donors; authors suggested clonal diversity may be underestimated. The reported proportion of spike-specific TCRs targeting unmutated variant regions was nearly half. The CD4 TCRs associated with vaccination extended across spike and predominated at 160-218 and 743-854.

Trimming took off 1 base at V and 4 bases at J, with 5 bases between the two ends. Germline-derived CDR1 and CDR2 are MGHRA and YSYEKL. This CDR3 has 13 amino acids. The receptor comes from an adult in good health. The chain employs TRBV4-1 and TRBJ1-5; D remains unclear. Source: peripheral blood, taken on day 0 of AZD1222 vaccination. The CDR3 DNA reads TGCGCCAGCAGCCAAGTGGGGAATCAGCCCCAGCATTTT. It is translated as CASSQVGNQPQHF.